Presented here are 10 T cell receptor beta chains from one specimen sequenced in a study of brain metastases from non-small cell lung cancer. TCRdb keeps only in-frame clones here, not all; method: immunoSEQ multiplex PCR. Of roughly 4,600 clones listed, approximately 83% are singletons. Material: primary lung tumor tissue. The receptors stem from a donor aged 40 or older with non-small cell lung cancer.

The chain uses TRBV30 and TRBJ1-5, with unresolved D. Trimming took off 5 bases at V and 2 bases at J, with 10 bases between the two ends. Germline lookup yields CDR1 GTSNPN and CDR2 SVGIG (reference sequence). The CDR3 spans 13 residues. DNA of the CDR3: TGTGCCTGGGAACTCAGTGGCAATCAGCCCCAGCATTTT. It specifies CAWELSGNQPQHF.

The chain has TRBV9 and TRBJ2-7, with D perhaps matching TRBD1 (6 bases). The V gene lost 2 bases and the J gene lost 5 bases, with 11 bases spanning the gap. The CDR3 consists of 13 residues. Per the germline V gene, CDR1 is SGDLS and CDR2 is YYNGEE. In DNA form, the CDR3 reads TGTGCCAGCAGCGTTAAGGGGGTGGACGAGCAGTACGTC. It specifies CASSVKGVDEQYV.

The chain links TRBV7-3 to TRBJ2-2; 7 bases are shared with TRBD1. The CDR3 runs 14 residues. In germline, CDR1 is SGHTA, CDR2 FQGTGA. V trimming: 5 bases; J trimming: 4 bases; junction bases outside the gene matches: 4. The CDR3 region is CASSPGTVTGELFF. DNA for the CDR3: TGTGCCAGCAGCCCCGGGACAGTCACCGGGGAGCTGTTTTTT.

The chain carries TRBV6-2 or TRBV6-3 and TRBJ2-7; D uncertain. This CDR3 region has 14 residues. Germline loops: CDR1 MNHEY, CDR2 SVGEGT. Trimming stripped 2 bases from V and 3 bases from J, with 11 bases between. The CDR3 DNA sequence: TGTGCCAGCAGTTACGGCGGCAGAAACTACGAGCAGTACGTC. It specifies CASSYGGRNYEQYV.

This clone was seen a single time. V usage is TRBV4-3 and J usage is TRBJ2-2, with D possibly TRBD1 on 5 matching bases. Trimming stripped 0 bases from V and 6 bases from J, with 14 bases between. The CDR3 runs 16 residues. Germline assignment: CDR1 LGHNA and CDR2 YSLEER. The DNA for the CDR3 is TGCGCCAGCAGCCAAGATTGGACGGTAGGGGCCGGGGAGCTGTTTTTT. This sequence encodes CASSQDWTVGAGELFF.

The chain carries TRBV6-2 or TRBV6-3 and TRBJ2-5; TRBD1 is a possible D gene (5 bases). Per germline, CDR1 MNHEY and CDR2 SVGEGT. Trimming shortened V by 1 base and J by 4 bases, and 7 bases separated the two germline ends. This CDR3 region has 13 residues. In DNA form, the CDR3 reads TGTGCCAGCAGTTACTGGCAGGGAGAGACCCAGTACTTC. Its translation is CASSYWQGETQYF.

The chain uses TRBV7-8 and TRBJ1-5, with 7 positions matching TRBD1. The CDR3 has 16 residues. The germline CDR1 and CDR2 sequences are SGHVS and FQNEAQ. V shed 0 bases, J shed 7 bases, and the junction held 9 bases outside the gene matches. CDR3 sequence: CASSLAGQGVRQPQHF. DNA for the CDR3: TGTGCCAGCAGCTTAGCGGGTCAGGGGGTGAGGCAGCCCCAGCATTTT.

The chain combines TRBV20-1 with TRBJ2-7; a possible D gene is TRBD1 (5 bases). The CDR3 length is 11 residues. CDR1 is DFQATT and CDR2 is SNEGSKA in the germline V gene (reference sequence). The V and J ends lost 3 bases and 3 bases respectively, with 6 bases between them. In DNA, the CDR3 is TGCAGTGCTAGTGACAGCTACGAGCAGTACGTC. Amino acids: CSASDSYEQYV.

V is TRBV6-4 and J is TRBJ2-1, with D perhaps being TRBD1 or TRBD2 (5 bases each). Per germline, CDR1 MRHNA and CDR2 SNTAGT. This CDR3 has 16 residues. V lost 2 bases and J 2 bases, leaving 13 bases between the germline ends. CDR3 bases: TGTGCCAGCAGTGACAAAGGGGCCGGGGCCTACAATGAGCAGTTCTTC. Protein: CASSDKGAGAYNEQFF.

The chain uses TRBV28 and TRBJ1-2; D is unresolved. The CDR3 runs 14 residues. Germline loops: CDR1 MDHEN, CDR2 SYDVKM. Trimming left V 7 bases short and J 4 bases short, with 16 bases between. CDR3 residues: CASKRPGPSYGYTF. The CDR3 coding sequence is TGTGCCAGCAAAAGGCCAGGACCCAGCTATGGCTACACCTTC.